The rows below give T cell receptor beta chains drawn from one sample of a study of T cell repertoires in cytomegalovirus infection. One entry per CDR3 protein, called by TCRdb with MiXCR from the reads. The sample consists of 640,000 or so distinct CDR3 sequences, around 35% of them appearing once. These receptors' antigens are unknown. The sample was cultured PBMCs, taken from culture after CMV antigen stimulation. The receptors shown here come from a human donor in good health (CMV status not recorded). Some clones in this sample may be carry-over from other donors' samples. Each CDR3 is given with its conserved first and last residue. The order of the fields is D gene, clone size, V gene, J gene, CDR3 DNA, CDR3 protein. A D gene is named only where the DNA matches it firmly. Expanded clones are given a class, and other clones once, few, many or no size at all.

>.|many|TRBV7-2|TRBJ2-1
TGTGCCAGCAGCCCGACTAGTATCTCCTACAATGAGCAGTTCTTC
CASSPTSISYNEQFF
>TRBD1|.|TRBV6-5|TRBJ1-5
TGTGCCAGCAGCCGCGGAACAGGGGATAGCAATCAGCCCCAGCATTTT
CASSRGTGDSNQPQHF
>.|.|TRBV18|TRBJ1-4
TGTGCCAGCTCACTGAGCCGGGCAGGTGGAGTTGAAAAACTGTTTTTT
CASSLSRAGGVEKLFF
>TRBD1|.|TRBV27|TRBJ1-1
TGTGCCAGCAGTCCGCAAGGAAGGGGGCTGGCGGCTTTCTTT
CASSPQGRGLAAFF
>.|few|TRBV7-2|TRBJ2-5
TGTGCCAGCAGCTATCGGAGGGCTGGGGAGACCCAGTACTTC
CASSYRRAGETQYF
>.|.|TRBV7-9|TRBJ1-1
TGTGCCAGCAGCTCACGTTTAAGGGCTTTCTTT
CASSSRLRAFF
>.|few|TRBV6-1|TRBJ1-6
TGTGCCAGCAGTAAAGACAGCTCCTATAATTCACCCCTCCACTTT
CASSKDSSYNSPLHF
>.|many|TRBV7-8|TRBJ1-1
TGTGCCAGCAGCGTCCGGGCCGGGAACACTGAAGCTTTCTTT
CASSVRAGNTEAFF
>.|.|TRBV14|TRBJ1-4
TGTGCCAGCAGCCGGGCGGGAGGATATGAAAAACTGTTTTTT
CASSRAGGYEKLFF
>.|few|TRBV7-8|TRBJ1-4
TGTGCCAGCAGCCGCCGGGACGGGAATGAAAAACTGTTTTTT
CASSRRDGNEKLFF